Listed here are 29 T cell receptor beta chains from one sample, sequenced in a study of identical twins. TCRdb called the 5' RACE reads again in MiXCR, with one record for every CDR3 protein. Of 400,000 to 500,000 distinct CDR3 sequences in the sample, over 11% were seen once. The data were also submitted as part of a second study, on yellow fever vaccine responses in identical twins.

The source material was CD4+ T cells sorted from blood. The receptors shown here come from a woman under 30 in good health.

This rearrangement joins TRBV3-1 to TRBJ2-7; TRBD2 is a possible D gene (5 bases). V was shortened by 2 bases and J by 2 bases, with 13 bases between the two germline ends. Germline V lookup: CDR1 LGHDT, CDR2 YNNKEL (reference sequence). The CDR3 is made up of 15 amino acids. This chain's CDR3 is CASSQRGVSAYEQYF. DNA of the CDR3: TGTGCCAGCAGCCAACGTGGAGTTAGCGCCTACGAGCAGTACTTC.

This clonotype was counted between two and nine times. The J gene is TRBJ2-7, the V gene TRBV7-9, with 7 bases matching TRBD1. The CDR3 spans 15 residues. CDR1 and CDR2 (germline): SEHNR, FQNEAQ (reference sequence). V dropped 3 bases and J dropped 2; count of bases not matched to a gene: 7. The CDR3 DNA is TGTGCCAGCAGCTTCAACCGGGACAGAGCCTACGAGCAGTACTTC. Translated: CASSFNRDRAYEQYF.

This clonotype turned up a few times. The rearrangement joins TRBV4-2 to TRBJ2-4; 7 nucleotides match TRBD2. The ends lost 4 bases at V and 6 bases at J; junction bases unmatched: 15. The length of the CDR3 is 17 residues. Germline lookup yields CDR1 LGHNA and CDR2 YNFKEQ. CDR3 sequence: CASSPGGEGRGRNIQYF. The CDR3 coding sequence is TGTGCCAGCAGCCCCGGAGGGGAGGGGCGGGGGAGAAACATTCAGTACTTC.

This clonotype was found a few times. The CDR3 loop is CATSRDIGTGVAYEQYF. CDR3 in DNA: TGTGCCACCAGCAGAGACATCGGGACAGGGGTCGCCTACGAGCAGTACTTC. This rearrangement joins TRBV15 to TRBJ2-7, with 10 bases lining up with TRBD1. Germline V gene data show CDR1 as LNHNV and CDR2 as YYDKDF (reference sequence). The V gene end was trimmed by 0 bases and the J gene end by 2 bases; junction bases not matched to a gene: 7. There are 17 residues in the CDR3.

This clonotype was recorded a few times. The chain has TRBV7-9 and TRBJ2-1; the match to TRBD2 covers 13 bases. The CDR3 consists of 16 residues. The V gene end was trimmed by 4 bases and the J gene end by 6 bases; junction bases not matched to a gene: 6. The germline CDR1 and CDR2 sequences are SEHNR and FQNEAQ (reference sequence). CDR3 in amino acids: CASSSPGLAGFNEQFF. CDR3 bases: TGTGCCAGCAGCTCCCCGGGACTAGCGGGGTTCAATGAGCAGTTCTTC.

The rearrangement joins TRBV10-2 to TRBJ2-3; TRBD2 is a possible D gene (5 bases). This CDR3 has 16 residues. V was pared by 7 bases and J by 1 base, with 18 bases between. Per the germline V gene, CDR1 is WSHSY and CDR2 is SAAADI. The DNA of the CDR3 is TGCGCCAGCAATCGCCGGACTCAAAGGCGCACAGATACGCAGTATTTT. The encoded protein is CASNRRTQRRTDTQYF.

The chain links TRBV10-3 to TRBJ2-7; the match to TRBD1 covers 9 bases. Germline CDR1 ENHRY, CDR2 SYGVKD. This CDR3 is built from 16 residues. V shed 0 bases, J shed 4 bases, and the junction held 7 bases outside the gene matches. This CDR3 reads CAISESGTGRIYEQYF. CDR3 sequence (DNA): TGTGCCATCAGTGAGTCGGGGACAGGGAGGATTTACGAGCAGTACTTC.

The chain couples TRBV9 to TRBJ2-1; D call uncertain. Trimming left V 5 bases short and J 0 bases short, with 18 bases between. The CDR3 spans 17 residues. Per the germline V gene, CDR1 is SGDLS and CDR2 is YYNGEE. The CDR3 loop reads CASSPVVADPSYNEQFF. DNA of the CDR3: TGTGCCAGCAGTCCAGTCGTGGCGGACCCCTCCTACAATGAGCAGTTCTTC. The full variable domain, in which reference TRBV9 and TRBJ2-1 provide the parts outside the CDR3, is DSGVTQTPKHLITATGQRVTLRCSPRSGDLSVYWYQQSLDQGLQFLIQYYNGEERAKGNILERFSAQQFPDLHSELNLSSLELGDSALYFCASSPVVADPSYNEQFFGPGTRLTVL.

This clonotype turned up a few times. V is TRBV28 and J is TRBJ2-7; tentative D call: TRBD1 (5 bases). Germline V gives CDR1 MDHEN, CDR2 SYDVKM. The CDR3 covers 15 residues. V lost 8 bases, J lost 2 bases, and 19 bases lay in between. As DNA, the CDR3 is TGTGCCAGCTGTTCGATAGGGGCGACGGCCTACGAGCAGTACTTC. Encoded protein: CASCSIGATAYEQYF.

This clonotype turned up a few times. Written as DNA, the CDR3 is TGCGCCAGCAGCTTGGACAGGGGGCCACCCTACGAGCAGTACTTC. Translation gives CASSLDRGPPYEQYF. The chain couples TRBV5-1 to TRBJ2-7, with 9 bases matching TRBD1. J gave up 2 bases and V 0 bases, and 3 bases lay outside the gene matches. CDR1 and CDR2 (germline): SGHRS, YFSETQ. This CDR3 region has 15 residues.

There are a few counts of this clonotype. The chain links TRBV20-1 to TRBJ2-7, with 7 positions matching TRBD1. V lost 3 bases to trimming and J lost 0 bases; unmatched junction nucleotides: 5. The CDR3 spans 14 residues. Germline assignment: CDR1 DFQATT and CDR2 SNEGSKA (reference sequence). The CDR3 reads CSARENRGSYEQYF. CDR3 in DNA: TGCAGTGCTAGGGAAAACAGGGGCTCCTACGAGCAGTACTTC.

This clonotype was counted between two and nine times. The chain couples TRBV20-1 to TRBJ1-2; TRBD1 might be the D (6 bases). Germline CDR1 reads DFQATT; CDR2 reads SNEGSKA (reference sequence). Between the trimmed V and J ends, which lost 2 bases and 8 bases, there was a span of 15 bases. The CDR3 loop spans 13 amino acids. Here the CDR3 reads CSARMTGRGGYTF. The CDR3, as DNA: TGCAGTGCTAGAATGACAGGCCGAGGCGGCTACACCTTC.

J is TRBJ2-7 and V is TRBV6-5; D is unresolved. The germline V gene encodes CDR1 MNHEY and CDR2 SVGAGI. The CDR3 contains 14 residues. V lost 2 bases, J lost 2 bases, and 10 bases lay in between. The CDR3 DNA sequence: TGTGCCAGCAGTTACGGTGGGCAGGCCTACGAGCAGTACTTC. This encodes CASSYGGQAYEQYF.

The V call is TRBV30, the J call TRBJ1-5; tentatively, D is TRBD1 (5 bases). The CDR3 has 15 residues. V lost 2 bases and J 2 bases, leaving 13 bases between the germline ends. Per the germline V gene, CDR1 is GTSNPN and CDR2 is SVGIG (reference sequence). Written as DNA, the CDR3 is TGTGCCTGGAGTTATGGGGGGATCGGCAATCAGCCCCAGCATTTT. This sequence encodes CAWSYGGIGNQPQHF.

The V call is TRBV5-6, the J call TRBJ2-7, with TRBD2 identical over 8 bases. Germline assignment: CDR1 SGHDT and CDR2 YYEEEE. V lost 0 bases and J lost 2; bases outside the gene matches: 7. This CDR3 has 16 residues. The DNA of the CDR3 is TGTGCCAGCAGCTTGGAGAGCGGGAGTCCCGCCTACGAGCAGTACTTC. It codes for CASSLESGSPAYEQYF.

Comments on this clonotype: An end of the junction differs from the germline gene, which may be a read error. The CDR3 loop is CASSLAGDAGELFF. The CDR3 DNA reads TGTGCTAGCAGCTTAGCGGGAGACGCCGGGGAGCTGTTTTTT. J is TRBJ2-2 and V is TRBV7-7, with TRBD2 identical over 9 bases. Germline V gene data show CDR1 as SSHAT and CDR2 as FNYEAQ (reference sequence). This CDR3 has 14 amino acids.

The J gene is TRBJ2-5, the V gene TRBV5-6; 7 bases align to TRBD1. Losses at the gene ends were 4 bases for V and 5 bases for J; bases not matched to a gene: 11. The CDR3 has 15 residues. Germline CDR1 is SGHDT and CDR2 is YYEEEE. CDR3 sequence (DNA): TGTGCCAGCAGCCCCCCGACAGGGCTGGAGGAGACCCAGTACTTC. Its protein product is CASSPPTGLEETQYF.

This clonotype was counted many times. This chain joins TRBV12-3 or TRBV12-4 and TRBJ1-1; D gene ambiguous. The CDR3 loop spans 14 amino acids. Deletions cut 4 bases from V and 0 bases from J, with 9 bases between. The CDR3 loop is CASSSLLMNTEAFF. In DNA form, the CDR3 reads TGTGCCAGCAGTTCGCTCCTCATGAACACTGAAGCTTTCTTT.

In its sample, this clonotype was seen a few times. The genes are TRBV20-1 and TRBJ1-5; D ambiguous. There are 13 residues in the CDR3. CDR1 is DFQATT, CDR2 SNEGSKA, per germline (reference sequence). Trimming shortened V by 4 bases and J by 9 bases, and 16 bases separated the two germline ends. The CDR3 nucleotides are TGCAGTGCTAAGGCCGGGCGCCCGGGGCCCCAGCATTTT. It yields the protein CSAKAGRPGPQHF.

This clonotype was seen more than once but under ten times. The chain employs TRBV25-1 and TRBJ2-7; D is unclear. Trimming removed 6 bases at V and 0 bases at J, with 15 bases between. Looked up from germline, CDR1 is MGHDK and CDR2 is SYGVNS. This CDR3 is built from 15 residues. CDR3: CASSFSGWSSYEQYF. CDR3 DNA sequence: TGTGCCAGCAGCTTTTCGGGTTGGAGCTCCTACGAGCAGTACTTC.

This chain uses TRBV10-3 with TRBJ2-7; D is uncertain. CDR3 length: 12 residues. Germline loops: CDR1 ENHRY, CDR2 SYGVKD. V was pared by 6 bases and J by 4 bases, with 10 bases between. Written as DNA, the CDR3 is TGTGCCATCAGAGGCAGCTCTTACGAGCAGTACTTC. Translation gives CAIRGSSYEQYF.

V gene TRBV18 combines with J gene TRBJ1-3; D not certain. The ends were cut back, 5 bases at V and 4 bases at J, with 9 bases in the middle. Germline lookup yields CDR1 KGHSH and CDR2 LQKENI. The CDR3 consists of 13 residues. Here the CDR3 reads CASSTTEGNTIYF. CDR3 coding DNA: TGTGCCAGCTCAACGACGGAGGGAAACACCATATATTTT.

The gene calls are TRBV20-1 and TRBJ2-7; D unclear. Looked up from germline, CDR1 is DFQATT and CDR2 is SNEGSKA (reference sequence). CDR3 length: 15 amino acids. The germline V and J ends were trimmed by 1 base and 0 bases, with 13 bases remaining between them. CDR3 bases: TGCAGTGCTAGAGCCCCAATACTATCCTCCTACGAGCAGTACTTC. Protein product: CSARAPILSSYEQYF.

There are many counts of this clonotype. The genes are TRBV29-1 and TRBJ1-5; D is ambiguous. Trimming removed 4 bases from V and 1 base from J, with 8 bases in between. The CDR3 spans 13 residues. Germline values: CDR1 SQVTM, CDR2 ANQGSEA. CDR3 nucleotide sequence: TGCAGCGTTGCCCCGGGAAGCAATCAGCCCCAGCATTTT. It yields the protein CSVAPGSNQPQHF.

This clonotype was counted between two and nine times. The V gene is TRBV3-1, the J gene TRBJ1-6; D is possibly TRBD1 (6 bases). This CDR3 has 16 amino acids. CDR1 and CDR2 (germline): LGHDT, YNNKEL (reference sequence). The V end was cut by 1 base, the J end by 7 bases, with 14 bases between. This CDR3 is CASSQARGRENSPLHF. The CDR3 DNA follows: TGTGCCAGCAGCCAAGCCAGGGGCAGGGAGAATTCACCCCTCCACTTT.

This clonotype was seen a handful of times. The chain uses TRBV24-1 and TRBJ2-1; 8 bases are a match to TRBD2. Germline V gene lookup returns CDR1 KGHDR and CDR2 SFDVKD. V was pared by 10 bases and J by 8 bases, with 15 bases of the junction left unmatched. The CDR3 spans 15 residues. This CDR3 reads CATDRGGAGSYEQFF. In DNA form, the CDR3 reads TGTGCCACTGACCGGGGGGGGGCCGGCTCATATGAGCAGTTCTTC.

This clonotype was observed many times. This chain connects TRBV10-3 to TRBJ1-4, with 9 bases that match TRBD1. The V gene end was trimmed by 3 bases and the J gene end by 8 bases; junction bases not matched to a gene: 4. The CDR3 consists of 14 residues. In germline, CDR1 is ENHRY, CDR2 SYGVKD. The CDR3 sequence is CAISELGQGEKLFF. CDR3 DNA: TGTGCCATCAGTGAACTAGGACAGGGGGAAAAACTGTTTTTT.

This chain joins TRBV12-3 or TRBV12-4 and TRBJ2-5; TRBD2 matches at 9 bases. The CDR3 length is 16 residues. V shed 2 bases, J shed 5 bases, and the junction held 9 bases outside the gene matches. The CDR3 DNA follows: TGTGCCAGCAGTTTAAATTTAGCGGGGGCCTCGGAGACCCAGTACTTC. As protein: CASSLNLAGASETQYF.

The chain links TRBV20-1 to TRBJ2-3; perhaps TRBD2 as D (7 bases). Germline values: CDR1 DFQATT, CDR2 SNEGSKA (reference sequence). V lost 0 bases to trimming and J lost 0 bases, with 13 bases between them. The CDR3 is 16 residues long. Written as DNA, the CDR3 is TGCAGTGCTAGAGATGGGGGGGCCTCTAGCACAGATACGCAGTATTTT. It translates to CSARDGGASSTDTQYF.